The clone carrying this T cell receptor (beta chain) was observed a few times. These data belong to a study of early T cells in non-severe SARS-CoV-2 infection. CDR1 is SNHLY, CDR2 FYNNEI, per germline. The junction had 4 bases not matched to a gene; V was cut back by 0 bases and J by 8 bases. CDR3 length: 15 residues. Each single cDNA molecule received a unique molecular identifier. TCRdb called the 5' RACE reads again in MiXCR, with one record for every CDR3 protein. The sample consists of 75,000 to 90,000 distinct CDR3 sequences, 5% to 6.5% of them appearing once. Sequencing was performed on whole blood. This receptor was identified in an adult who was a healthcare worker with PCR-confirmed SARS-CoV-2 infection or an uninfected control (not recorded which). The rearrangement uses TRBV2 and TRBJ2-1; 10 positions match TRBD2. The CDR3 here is CASSEAASGGDEQFF. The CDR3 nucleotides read TGTGCCAGCAGTGAAGCCGCTAGCGGGGGCGATGAGCAGTTCTTC.